This T cell receptor beta chain originates from a study of T cell changes during pregnancy in multiple sclerosis. TCRdb's table, derived via immunoSEQ multiplex PCR, lists solely in-frame clones and lacks some. The sample has approximately 88,000 clones, 85% to 95% seen once. V was trimmed by 3 bases and J by 6 bases, leaving 8 bases between them. The CDR3 extends over 12 amino acids. CDR1 and CDR2 from the germline V gene are SGHDT and YYEEEE. The clonotype originates from a female donor with multiple sclerosis, enrolled in a pregnancy study. V and J are TRBV5-6 and TRBJ2-3; D perhaps matches TRBD2 (6 bases). The material was peripheral blood, obtained in the first trimester of pregnancy. The CDR3 protein is CASSSGGDTQYF. CDR3 DNA sequence: TGTGCCAGCAGCTCCGGAGGGGATACGCAGTATTTT.